Shown below are 19 T cell receptor beta chains from a single sample sequenced in a study of immune cell composition in non-small cell lung cancer. TCRdb keeps only in-frame clones here, not all; method: immunoSEQ multiplex PCR. Seen here are 3,000 to 3,500 clones, approximately 85% observed once, and the top ten hold around 8%. Specimen: lung tumor tissue. These receptors all come from a human donor with non-small cell lung cancer.

In its sample, this clone was seen a few times. This CDR3 reads CASKNRARNTEAFF. CDR3 coding DNA: TGTGCCAGTAAAAACAGGGCCAGAAACACTGAAGCTTTCTTT. V is TRBV19 and J is TRBJ1-1; weak D call: TRBD1 (6 bases). CDR1 and CDR2 (germline): LNHDA, SQIVND (reference sequence). The V and J ends lost 7 bases and 2 bases respectively, with 14 bases between them. This CDR3 comprises 14 residues.

This clone is large by share. The chain couples TRBV6-1 to TRBJ2-7, with TRBD1 matching over 8 bases. The length of the CDR3 is 15 residues. V dropped 8 bases and J dropped 2; count of bases not matched to a gene: 11. Germline-derived CDR1 and CDR2 are MNHNS and SASEGT. CDR3 protein: CASGPPGGDTYEQYV. As DNA, the CDR3 is TGTGCCAGCGGGCCGCCAGGGGGCGACACCTACGAGCAGTACGTC.

This chain connects TRBV11-3 to TRBJ2-1; 8 nucleotides agree with TRBD2. The V and J ends lost 0 bases and 12 bases, in that order; junction bases with no gene match: 4. The germline CDR1 and CDR2 sequences are SGHNT and YENEEA. This CDR3 region has 13 residues. This chain's CDR3 is CASSLEGGLGQFF. The CDR3 bases are TGTGCCAGCAGCTTAGAGGGGGGACTAGGGCAGTTCTTC.

V and J are TRBV27 and TRBJ1-1; 8 bases fit TRBD1. The length of the CDR3 is 15 residues. The V segment lost 5 bases and the J segment 4 bases; nucleotides outside the gene matches: 9. Germline V gene sequence: CDR1 MNHEY, CDR2 SMNVEV (reference sequence). DNA for the CDR3: TGTGCCAGCAGTAAACCGACAGGGGAAGGCACTGAAGCTTTCTTT. It encodes CASSKPTGEGTEAFF.

The chain couples TRBV7-6 to TRBJ1-6; perhaps TRBD1 as D (5 bases). In germline, CDR1 is SGHVS, CDR2 FNYEAQ. CDR3 length: 13 amino acids. The V end was cut by 5 bases, the J end by 10 bases, with 12 bases between. The CDR3 is CASSPTATSPLHF. In nucleotides, the CDR3 is TGTGCCAGCAGCCCGACAGCGACCTCACCCCTCCACTTT.

The chain joins TRBV6-5 to TRBJ2-7; perhaps TRBD2 as D (5 bases). Trimming removed 6 bases at V and 2 bases at J, with 11 bases between. Germline lookup yields CDR1 MNHEY and CDR2 SVGAGI. The CDR3 is made up of 13 amino acids. This CDR3 is CASSSQEAYEQYF. The CDR3 region has the DNA TGTGCCAGCAGCTCGCAGGAGGCCTACGAGCAGTACTTC.

The chain couples TRBV7-8 to TRBJ2-2; D gene uncertain. CDR1 is SGHVS and CDR2 is FQNEAQ in the germline V gene. The germline V and J ends were trimmed by 8 bases and 4 bases, with 8 bases remaining between them. The CDR3 has 12 residues. CDR3 residues: CASRPGTGELFF. Here the CDR3 DNA reads TGTGCCAGCCGACCGGGCACCGGGGAGCTGTTTTTT.

CDR3 residues: CASSLTGSHNEQFF. As DNA, the CDR3 is TGTGCCAGCAGCTTGACAGGGTCTCACAATGAGCAGTTCTTC. V and J are TRBV5-4 and TRBJ2-1; a weak D match, TRBD1 (6 bases). Deletions cut 1 base from V and 5 bases from J, with 10 bases between. Germline V CDR1 and CDR2: SGHNT, YYREEE (reference sequence). This CDR3 has 14 amino acids.

To note about this clone: The sample contains more than one DNA sequence encoding this CDR3. The V gene is TRBV7-2, the J gene TRBJ1-5, with TRBD1 matching over 9 bases. Germline-derived CDR1 and CDR2 are SGHTA and FQGNSA. The CDR3 length is 15 residues. The junction had 2 bases not matched to a gene; V was cut back by 4 bases and J by 1 base. Here the CDR3 reads CASSSDRGSNQPQHF. For the CDR3, the DNA is TGTGCCAGCAGCTCGGACAGGGGAAGCAATCAGCCCCAGCATTTT.

The chain carries TRBV10-3 and TRBJ1-2; D is possibly TRBD1 (6 bases). The CDR3 is 14 residues long. Deletions cut 7 bases from V and 2 bases from J, with 14 bases between. Germline-derived CDR1 and CDR2 are ENHRY and SYGVKD. The CDR3 loop reads CAITEPTGNYGYTF. The CDR3 DNA is TGTGCCATCACCGAACCTACAGGGAACTATGGCTACACCTTC.

CDR3 nucleotide sequence: TGTGCCAGCAGCTGGAACGTTTTGACAGGGAGAAATTCACCCCTCCACTTT. It encodes CASSWNVLTGRNSPLHF. This chain uses TRBV5-6 with TRBJ1-6; TRBD1 agrees at 7 bases. The CDR3 extends over 17 amino acids. V gave up 3 bases and J gave up 7 bases; unmatched junction bases: 13. CDR1 is SGHDT, CDR2 YYEEEE, per germline.

The chain carries TRBV6-6 and TRBJ1-6; TRBD1 matches 8 bases. The V segment lost 10 bases and the J segment 9 bases; nucleotides outside the gene matches: 5. CDR3 length: 12 residues. CDR1 is MNHNY, CDR2 SVGAGI, per germline (reference sequence). The CDR3 DNA reads as TGTGCCACCGGACAGGGTGGTTCACCCCTCCACTTT. It encodes CATGQGGSPLHF.

The J gene is TRBJ2-7, the V gene TRBV21-1; the table gives TRBD2 as D, unverified against the DNA. TRBV21-1 is tagged as a pseudogene. The CDR3 covers 16 residues. The CDR3 DNA is TGTGCCAGCAGCGATACCGGGACTAGCGGGAGCCACGAGCAGTACGTC. As protein: CASSDTGTSGSHEQYV.

The chain joins TRBV19 to TRBJ1-3; 7 nucleotides agree with TRBD1. The CDR3 runs to 16 residues. The junction had 11 bases not matched to a gene; V was cut back by 7 bases and J by 2 bases. Germline-derived CDR1 and CDR2 are LNHDA and SQIVND (reference sequence). The CDR3 reads CASTHMGDRPGNTIYF. The CDR3 region has the DNA TGTGCCAGTACCCATATGGGGGACAGACCTGGAAACACCATATATTTT.

This clone was found once. The chain links TRBV5-8 to TRBJ1-6; D call uncertain. The V gene's germline CDR1 is SGHTS and CDR2 YDEGEE. The length of the CDR3 is 16 residues. The V gene lost 3 bases and the J gene lost 1 base, with 11 bases spanning the gap. This CDR3 is CASSYLLSSYNSPLHF. CDR3 in DNA: TGTGCCAGCAGCTACCTACTGAGTTCCTATAATTCACCCCTCCACTTT.

The rearrangement links TRBV10-1 to TRBJ2-3, with TRBD1 as a possible D gene (6 bases). Trimming removed 0 bases from V and 1 base from J, with 8 bases in between. This CDR3 has 15 residues. Germline values: CDR1 WNHNN, CDR2 SYGVQD (reference sequence). This CDR3 is CASSESAGGTDTQYF. In DNA, the CDR3 is TGCGCCAGCAGTGAGTCGGCAGGGGGCACAGATACGCAGTATTTT.

This chain uses TRBV29-1 with TRBJ2-7, with unresolved D. This CDR3 is 12 amino acids long. In germline, CDR1 is SQVTM, CDR2 ANQGSEA. V was cut by 7 bases and J by 1 base, with 11 bases left in between. The CDR3 is CSAEGVSYEQYF. CDR3 nucleotide sequence: TGCAGCGCCGAAGGAGTATCCTACGAGCAGTACTTC.

This clone was seen more than once but under ten times. The V and J genes are TRBV7-2 and TRBJ2-3, with TRBD2 identical over 9 bases. The CDR3 sequence is 16 residues long. V gave up 3 bases and J gave up 4 bases; unmatched junction bases: 8. CDR1 is SGHTA, CDR2 FQGNSA, per germline. DNA of the CDR3: TGTGCCAGCAGCTTCTCTAGCGGGAAGGGCGCAGATACGCAGTATTTT. Translated: CASSFSSGKGADTQYF.

The chain employs TRBV7-2 and TRBJ2-3; 12 bases agree with TRBD2. Germline V CDR1 and CDR2: SGHTA, FQGNSA. The length of the CDR3 is 18 residues. The V and J ends lost 7 bases and 0 bases, in that order; junction bases with no gene match: 11. CDR3: CASTQSGLAGISTDTQYF. The CDR3 DNA is TGTGCCAGCACCCAGTCGGGACTAGCGGGTATTAGCACAGATACGCAGTATTTT. The whole variable domain, filled in from reference TRBV7-2 and TRBJ2-3, reads GAGVSQSPSNKVTEKGKDVELRCDPISGHTALYWYRQSLGQGLEFLIYFQGNSAPDKSGLPSDRFSAERTGGSVSTLTIQRTQQEDSAVYLCASTQSGLAGISTDTQYFGPGTRLTVL.